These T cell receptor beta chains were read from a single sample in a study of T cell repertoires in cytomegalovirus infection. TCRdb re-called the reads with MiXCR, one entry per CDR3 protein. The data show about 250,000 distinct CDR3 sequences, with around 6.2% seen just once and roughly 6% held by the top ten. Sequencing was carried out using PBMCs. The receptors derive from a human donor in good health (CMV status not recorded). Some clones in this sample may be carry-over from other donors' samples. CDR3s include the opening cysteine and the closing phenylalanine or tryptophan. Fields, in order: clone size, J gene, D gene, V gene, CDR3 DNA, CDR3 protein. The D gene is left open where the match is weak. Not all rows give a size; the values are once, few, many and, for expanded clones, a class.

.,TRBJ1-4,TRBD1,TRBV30,TGTGCCTGGAGCAAAACAGGGGGCAACGAAAAACTGTTTTTT,CAWSKTGGNEKLFF
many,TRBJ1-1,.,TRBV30,TGTGCCTGGAGGGTGGGGCAGGCCCTCGGCACGAACACTGAAGCTTTCTTT,CAWRVGQALGTNTEAFF
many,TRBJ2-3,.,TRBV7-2,TGTGCCAGCAGTAATATTCCAGTCTGGCGGGCGCGCACAGATACGCAGTATTTT,CASSNIPVWRARTDTQYF
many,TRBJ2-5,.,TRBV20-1,TGCAGTGTACAGACGGGGGCTGGGGAGACCCAGTACTTC,CSVQTGAGETQYF
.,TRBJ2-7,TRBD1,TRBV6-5,TGTGCCACCAAGGACAGGGCGCCCTCCTACGAGCAGTACTTC,CATKDRAPSYEQYF
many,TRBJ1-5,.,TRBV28,TGTGCCATCGGACGGACTCGTCAGAATCAGCCCCAGCATTTT,CAIGRTRQNQPQHF
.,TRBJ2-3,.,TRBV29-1,TGCAGCGTTGAAGATTTGGGCAGGTCGCAGTATTTT,CSVEDLGRSQYF
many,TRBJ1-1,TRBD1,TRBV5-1,TGCGCCAGCAGCGGTCAGGGGGCAACGGACACTGAAGCTTTCTTT,CASSGQGATDTEAFF
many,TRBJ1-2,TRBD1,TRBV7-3,TGTGCCAGCAGCTTGGGACAGCCTCCCTATGGCTACACCTTC,CASSLGQPPYGYTF
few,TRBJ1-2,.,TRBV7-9,TGTGCCAGCAGCTTGTCTCGGGCGGATGGCTACACCTTC,CASSLSRADGYTF
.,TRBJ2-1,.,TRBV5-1,TGCGCCAGCAGCTTGGTTGCAAGCCCTCTCAATGAGCAGTTCTTC,CASSLVASPLNEQFF